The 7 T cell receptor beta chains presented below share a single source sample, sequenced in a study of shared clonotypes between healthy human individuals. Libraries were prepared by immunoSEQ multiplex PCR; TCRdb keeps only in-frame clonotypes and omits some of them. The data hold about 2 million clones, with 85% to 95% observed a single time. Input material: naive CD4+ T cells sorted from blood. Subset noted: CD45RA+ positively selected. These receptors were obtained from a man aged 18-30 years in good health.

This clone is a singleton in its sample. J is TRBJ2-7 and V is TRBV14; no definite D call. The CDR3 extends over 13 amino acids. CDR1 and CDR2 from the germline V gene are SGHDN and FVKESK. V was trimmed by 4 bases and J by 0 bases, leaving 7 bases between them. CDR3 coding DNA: TGTGCCAGCAGCCGTGACCACTCCTACGAGCAGTACTTC. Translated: CASSRDHSYEQYF.

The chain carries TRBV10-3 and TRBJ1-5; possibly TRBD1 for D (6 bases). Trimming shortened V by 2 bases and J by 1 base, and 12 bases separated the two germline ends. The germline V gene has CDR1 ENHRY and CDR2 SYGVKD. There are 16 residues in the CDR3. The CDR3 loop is CAISEGQGLSNQPQHF. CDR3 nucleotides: TGTGCCATCAGTGAGGGGCAGGGGTTAAGCAATCAGCCCCAGCATTTT.

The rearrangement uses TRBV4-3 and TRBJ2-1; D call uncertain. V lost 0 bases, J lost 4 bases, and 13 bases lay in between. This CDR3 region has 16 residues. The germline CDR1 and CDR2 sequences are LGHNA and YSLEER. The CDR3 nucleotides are TGCGCCAGCAGCCAAGAGACCGGAATTTCATACAATGAGCAGTTCTTC. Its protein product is CASSQETGISYNEQFF.

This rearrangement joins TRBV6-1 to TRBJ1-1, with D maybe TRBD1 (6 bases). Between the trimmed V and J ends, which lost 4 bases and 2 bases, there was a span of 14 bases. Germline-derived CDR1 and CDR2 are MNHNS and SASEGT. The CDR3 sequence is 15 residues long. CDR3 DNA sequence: TGTGCCAGCAGTGTTCAGGGGTTGGGAAACACTGAAGCTTTCTTT. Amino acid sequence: CASSVQGLGNTEAFF.

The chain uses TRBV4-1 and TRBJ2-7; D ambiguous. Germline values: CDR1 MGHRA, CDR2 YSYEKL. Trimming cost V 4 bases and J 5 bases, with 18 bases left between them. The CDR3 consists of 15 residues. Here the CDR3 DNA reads TGCGCCAGCAGCCTCCGACGGCCTCCGACCGACGAGCAGTACTTC. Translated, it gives CASSLRRPPTDEQYF.

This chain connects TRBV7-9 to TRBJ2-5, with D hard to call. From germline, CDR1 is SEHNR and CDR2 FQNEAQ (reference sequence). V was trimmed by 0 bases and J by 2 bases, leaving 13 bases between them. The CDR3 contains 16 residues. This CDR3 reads CASSLARVGGQETQYF. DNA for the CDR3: TGTGCCAGCAGCTTAGCGAGAGTCGGTGGGCAAGAGACCCAGTACTTC.

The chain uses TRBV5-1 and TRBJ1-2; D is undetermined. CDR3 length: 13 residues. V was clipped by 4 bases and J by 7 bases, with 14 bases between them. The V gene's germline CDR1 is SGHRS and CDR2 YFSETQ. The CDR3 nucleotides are TGCGCCAGCAGCCCGGAAGGCAGTTCTGGCTACACCTTC. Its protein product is CASSPEGSSGYTF.